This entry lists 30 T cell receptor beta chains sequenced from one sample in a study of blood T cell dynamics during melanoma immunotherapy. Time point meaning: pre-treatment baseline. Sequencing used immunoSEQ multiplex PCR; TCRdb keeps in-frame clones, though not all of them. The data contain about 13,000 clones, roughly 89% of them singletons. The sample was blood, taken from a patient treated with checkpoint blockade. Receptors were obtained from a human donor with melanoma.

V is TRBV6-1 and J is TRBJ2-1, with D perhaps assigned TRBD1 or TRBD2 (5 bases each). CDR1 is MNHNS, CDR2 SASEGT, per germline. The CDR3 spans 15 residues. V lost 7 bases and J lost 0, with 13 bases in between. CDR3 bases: TGTGCCAGCACCGGGGACGTGAGCTCCTACAATGAGCAGTTCTTC. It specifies CASTGDVSSYNEQFF.

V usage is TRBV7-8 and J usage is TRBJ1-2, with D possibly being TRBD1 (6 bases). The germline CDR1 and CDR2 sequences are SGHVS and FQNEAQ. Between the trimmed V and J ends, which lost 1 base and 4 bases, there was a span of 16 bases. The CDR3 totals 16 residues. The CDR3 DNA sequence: TGTGCCAGCAGCTTAGAGAGCCGGGGGCGGGTCTATGGCTACACCTTC. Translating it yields CASSLESRGRVYGYTF. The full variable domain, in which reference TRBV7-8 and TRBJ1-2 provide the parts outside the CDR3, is GAGVSQSPRYKVAKRGQDVALRCDPISGHVSLFWYQQALGQGPEFLTYFQNEAQLDKSGLPSDRFFAERPEGSVSTLKIQRTQQEDSAVYLCASSLESRGRVYGYTFGSGTRLTVV.

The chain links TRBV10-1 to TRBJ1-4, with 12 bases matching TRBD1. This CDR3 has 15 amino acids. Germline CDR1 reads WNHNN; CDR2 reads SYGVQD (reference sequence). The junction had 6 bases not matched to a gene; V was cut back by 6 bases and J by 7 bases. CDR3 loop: CASSDGTGGTEKLFF. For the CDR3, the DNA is TGCGCCAGCAGCGACGGGACAGGGGGCACTGAAAAACTGTTTTTT.

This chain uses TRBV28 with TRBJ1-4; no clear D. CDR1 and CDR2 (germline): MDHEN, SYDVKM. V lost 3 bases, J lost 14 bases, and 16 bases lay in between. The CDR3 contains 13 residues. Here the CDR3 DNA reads TGTGCCAGCAGTTTCTCCATACTAGCGGGGCTGTTTTTT. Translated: CASSFSILAGLFF. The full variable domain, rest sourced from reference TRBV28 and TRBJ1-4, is DVKVTQSSRYLVKRTGEKVFLECVQDMDHENMFWYRQDPGLGLRLIYFSYDVKMKEKGDIPEGYSVSREKKERFSLILESASTNQTSMYLCASSFSILAGLFFGSGTQLSVL.

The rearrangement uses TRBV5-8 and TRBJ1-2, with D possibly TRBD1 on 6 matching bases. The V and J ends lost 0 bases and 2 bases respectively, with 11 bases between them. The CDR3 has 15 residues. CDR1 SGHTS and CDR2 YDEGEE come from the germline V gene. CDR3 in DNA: TGTGCCAGCAGCTTGGGAGGGGGGGGCAACTATGGCTACACCTTC. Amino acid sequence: CASSLGGGGNYGYTF.

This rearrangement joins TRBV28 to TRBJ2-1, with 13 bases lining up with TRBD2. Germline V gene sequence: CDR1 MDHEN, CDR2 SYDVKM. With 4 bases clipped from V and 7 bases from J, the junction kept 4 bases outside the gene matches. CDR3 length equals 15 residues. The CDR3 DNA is TGTGCCAGCAGTTCGGGACTAGCGGGAAATAATGAGCAGTTCTTC. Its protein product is CASSSGLAGNNEQFF.

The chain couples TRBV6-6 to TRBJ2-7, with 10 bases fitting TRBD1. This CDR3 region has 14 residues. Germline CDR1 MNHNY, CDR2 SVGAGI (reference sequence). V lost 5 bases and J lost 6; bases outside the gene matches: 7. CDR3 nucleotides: TGTGCCAGCAGTCCCCCGGGACAGGGGACCGAGCAGTACTTC. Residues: CASSPPGQGTEQYF.

In DNA, the CDR3 is TGTGCCAGCAGCTTGGTTTGGACTTCCCAAGAGACCCAGTACTTC. This codes for CASSLVWTSQETQYF. The chain joins TRBV5-5 to TRBJ2-5, with D possibly matching TRBD2 (5 bases). Germline V gene lookup returns CDR1 SGHKS and CDR2 YYEKEE (reference sequence). With 0 bases removed from V and 1 base from J, the gap between germline ends came to 10 bases. The CDR3 extends over 15 amino acids. Combining the CDR3 with reference TRBV5-5 and TRBJ2-5 gives the whole variable domain DAGVTQSPTHLIKTRGQQVTLRCSPISGHKSVSWYQQVLGQGPQFIFQYYEKEERGRGNFPDRFSARQFPNYSSELNVNALLLGDSALYLCASSLVWTSQETQYFGPGTRLLVL.

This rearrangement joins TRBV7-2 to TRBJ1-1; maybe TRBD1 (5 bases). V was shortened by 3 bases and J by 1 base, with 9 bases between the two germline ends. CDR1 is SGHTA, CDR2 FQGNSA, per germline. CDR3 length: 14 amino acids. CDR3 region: CASSLRDRNTEAFF. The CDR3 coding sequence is TGTGCCAGCAGCTTGAGAGACAGGAACACTGAAGCTTTCTTT.

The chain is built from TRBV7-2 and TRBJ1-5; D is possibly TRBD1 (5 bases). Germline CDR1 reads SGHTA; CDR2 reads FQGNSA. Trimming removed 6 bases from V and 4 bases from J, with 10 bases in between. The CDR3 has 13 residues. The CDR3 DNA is TGTGCCAGCAGGGGGGACGGTAATCAGCCCCAGCATTTT. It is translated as CASRGDGNQPQHF.

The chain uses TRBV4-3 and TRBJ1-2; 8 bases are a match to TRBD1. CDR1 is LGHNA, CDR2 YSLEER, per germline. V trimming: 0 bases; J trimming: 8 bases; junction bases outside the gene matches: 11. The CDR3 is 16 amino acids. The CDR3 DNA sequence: TGCGCCAGCAGCCAAGATGGGACTGGACAGGGACGCGGCTACACCTTC. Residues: CASSQDGTGQGRGYTF.

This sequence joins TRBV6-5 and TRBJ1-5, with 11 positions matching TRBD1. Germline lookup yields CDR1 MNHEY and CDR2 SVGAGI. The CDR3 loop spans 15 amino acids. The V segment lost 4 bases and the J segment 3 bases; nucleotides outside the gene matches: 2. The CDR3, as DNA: TGTGCCAGCAGTTGGACAGGGGGCATCAATCAGCCCCAGCATTTT. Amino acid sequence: CASSWTGGINQPQHF.

CDR3 loop: CASSHGPGEEPQHF. CDR3 DNA sequence: TGTGCCAGCAGCCACGGGCCGGGTGAGGAGCCCCAGCATTTT. The gene calls are TRBV7-2 and TRBJ1-5, with D unresolved. The V gene lost 5 bases and the J gene lost 8 bases, with 16 bases spanning the gap. Germline values: CDR1 SGHTA, CDR2 FQGNSA. This CDR3 region has 14 residues.

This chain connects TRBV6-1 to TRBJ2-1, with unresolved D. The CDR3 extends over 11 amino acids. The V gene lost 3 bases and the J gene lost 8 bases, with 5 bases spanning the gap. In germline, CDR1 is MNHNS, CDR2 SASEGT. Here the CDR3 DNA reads TGTGCCAGCAGTGATCTCGATGAGCAGTTCTTC. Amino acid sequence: CASSDLDEQFF.

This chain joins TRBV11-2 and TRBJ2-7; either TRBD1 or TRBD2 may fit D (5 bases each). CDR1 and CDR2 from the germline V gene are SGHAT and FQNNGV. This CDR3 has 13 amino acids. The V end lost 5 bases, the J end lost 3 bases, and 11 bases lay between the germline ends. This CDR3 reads CASSPGRYYEQYF. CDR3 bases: TGTGCCAGCAGCCCGGGACGGTACTACGAGCAGTACTTC.

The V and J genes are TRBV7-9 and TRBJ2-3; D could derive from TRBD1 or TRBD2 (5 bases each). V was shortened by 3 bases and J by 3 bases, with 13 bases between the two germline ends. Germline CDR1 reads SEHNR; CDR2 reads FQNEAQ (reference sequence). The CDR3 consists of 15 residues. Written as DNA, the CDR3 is TGTGCCAGCAGCTTCGGGACCTCCGATACAGATACGCAGTATTTT. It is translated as CASSFGTSDTDTQYF.

The CDR3 region is CASSFRQSTDTQYF. Here the CDR3 DNA reads TGCGCCAGCAGCTTTCGACAGAGCACAGATACGCAGTATTTT. The V and J genes are TRBV5-1 and TRBJ2-3; maybe TRBD1 (5 bases). V was pared by 2 bases and J by 0 bases, with 7 bases between. Germline assignment: CDR1 SGHRS and CDR2 YFSETQ. The CDR3 has 14 amino acids.

The CDR3, as DNA: TGTGCCAGCAGCATCCCGGAACAGGGTCGGACTGAAGCTTTCTTT. It translates to CASSIPEQGRTEAFF. The gene calls are TRBV7-2 and TRBJ1-1; the D gene is possibly TRBD1 (6 bases). CDR1 SGHTA and CDR2 FQGNSA come from the germline V gene. The CDR3 is made up of 15 amino acids. The V and J ends lost 5 bases and 5 bases respectively, with 18 bases between them.

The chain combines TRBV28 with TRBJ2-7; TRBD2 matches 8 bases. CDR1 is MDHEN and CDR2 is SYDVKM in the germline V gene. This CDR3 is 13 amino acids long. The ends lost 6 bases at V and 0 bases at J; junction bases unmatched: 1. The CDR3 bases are TGTGCCAGCAGCGGGACTAGCTCCTACGAGCAGTACTTC. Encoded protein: CASSGTSSYEQYF.

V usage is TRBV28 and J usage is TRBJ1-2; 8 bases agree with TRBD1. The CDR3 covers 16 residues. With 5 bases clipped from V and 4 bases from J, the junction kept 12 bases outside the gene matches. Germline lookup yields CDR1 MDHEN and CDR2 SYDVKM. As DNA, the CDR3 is TGTGCCAGCAGTCCCCGGACAGGGACGGGGATCTATGGCTACACCTTC. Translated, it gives CASSPRTGTGIYGYTF.

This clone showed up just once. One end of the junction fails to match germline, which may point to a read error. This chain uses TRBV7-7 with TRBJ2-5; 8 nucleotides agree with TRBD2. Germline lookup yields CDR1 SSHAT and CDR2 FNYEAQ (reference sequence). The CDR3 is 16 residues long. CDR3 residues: CASSLGAGTSKETQYF. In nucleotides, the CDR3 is TGTGCTAGCAGCTTGGGAGCCGGGACTAGTAAAGAGACCCAGTACTTC.

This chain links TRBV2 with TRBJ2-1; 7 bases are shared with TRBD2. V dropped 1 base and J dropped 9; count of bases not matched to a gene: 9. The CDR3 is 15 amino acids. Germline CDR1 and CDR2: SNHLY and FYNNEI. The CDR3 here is CASSEDQGGVGEQFF. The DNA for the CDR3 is TGTGCCAGCAGTGAAGATCAGGGAGGGGTGGGTGAGCAGTTCTTC.

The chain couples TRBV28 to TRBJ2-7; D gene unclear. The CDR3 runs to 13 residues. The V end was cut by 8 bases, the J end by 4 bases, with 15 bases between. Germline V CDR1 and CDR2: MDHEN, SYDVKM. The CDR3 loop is CASWSRGRYEQYF. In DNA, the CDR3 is TGTGCCAGCTGGTCGAGAGGAAGATACGAGCAGTACTTC.

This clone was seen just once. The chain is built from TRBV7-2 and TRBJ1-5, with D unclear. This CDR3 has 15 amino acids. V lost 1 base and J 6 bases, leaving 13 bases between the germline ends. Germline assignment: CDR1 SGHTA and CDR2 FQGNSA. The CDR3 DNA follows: TGTGCCAGCAGCTTAGATAGGACCCACGGTCAGCCCCAGCATTTT. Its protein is CASSLDRTHGQPQHF.

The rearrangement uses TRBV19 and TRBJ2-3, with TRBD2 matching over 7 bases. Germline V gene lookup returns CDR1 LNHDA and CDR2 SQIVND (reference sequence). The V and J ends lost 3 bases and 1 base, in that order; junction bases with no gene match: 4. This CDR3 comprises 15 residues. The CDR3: CASSIGLAGTDTQYF. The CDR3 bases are TGTGCCAGTAGTATTGGGCTAGCGGGCACAGATACGCAGTATTTT.

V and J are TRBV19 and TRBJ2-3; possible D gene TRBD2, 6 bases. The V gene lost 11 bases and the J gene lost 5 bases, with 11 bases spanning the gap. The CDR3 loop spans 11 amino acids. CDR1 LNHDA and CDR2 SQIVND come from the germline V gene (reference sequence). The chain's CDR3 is CAGGKGDTQYF. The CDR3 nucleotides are TGTGCCGGCGGGAAGGGAGATACGCAGTATTTT.

CDR3 loop: CASSIGVAGRSNQPQHF. The CDR3 DNA follows: TGTGCCAGTAGTATAGGGGTGGCTGGGAGAAGCAATCAGCCCCAGCATTTT. The genes are TRBV19 and TRBJ1-5, with no clear D. This CDR3 is 17 amino acids long. The V end was cut by 1 base, the J end by 1 base, with 14 bases between. Looked up from germline, CDR1 is LNHDA and CDR2 is SQIVND (reference sequence).

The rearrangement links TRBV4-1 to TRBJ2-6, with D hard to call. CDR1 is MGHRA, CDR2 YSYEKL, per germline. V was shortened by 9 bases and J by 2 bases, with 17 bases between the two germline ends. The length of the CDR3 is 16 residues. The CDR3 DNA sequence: TGCGCCAGTACACCACTTGGGTTGGCTGGGGCCAACGTCCTGACTTTC. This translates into CASTPLGLAGANVLTF.

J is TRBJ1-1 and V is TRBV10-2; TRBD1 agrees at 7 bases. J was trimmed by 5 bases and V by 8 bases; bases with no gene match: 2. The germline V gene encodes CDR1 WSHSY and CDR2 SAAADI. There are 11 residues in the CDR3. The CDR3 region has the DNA TGCGCCAGCGTGACAGGGACTGAAGCTTTCTTT. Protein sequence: CASVTGTEAFF.

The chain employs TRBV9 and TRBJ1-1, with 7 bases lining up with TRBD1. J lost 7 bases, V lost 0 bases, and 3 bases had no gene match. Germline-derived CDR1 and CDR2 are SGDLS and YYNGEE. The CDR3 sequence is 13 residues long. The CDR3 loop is CASSVEGGVEAFF. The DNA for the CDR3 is TGTGCCAGCAGCGTAGAAGGGGGCGTTGAAGCTTTCTTT.